The rows below give T cell receptor beta chains drawn from one sample of a study of T cells in Graves' hyperthyroidism and ophthalmopathy. TCRdb called the multiplex PCR reads again in MiXCR, with one record for every CDR3 protein. Among some 600,000 distinct CDR3 sequences listed, over 11% were seen once. The sequenced sample consisted of blood. Source of these receptors: a woman aged 25-40 years with Graves' hyperthyroidism that later progressed to Graves' ophthalmopathy. Both conserved end residues are part of each CDR3. A D gene is named only where the DNA matches it firmly. Where a row states a size, it is once, few, many or the class of an expanded clone; other rows omit it.

clone_size	d_call	j_call	v_call	cdr3_aa	cdr3_nt
many	-	TRBJ2-5	TRBV5-5	CASSLSGDPRETQYF	TGTGCCAGCAGCTTGAGTGGCGACCCTAGGGAGACCCAGTACTTC
few	-	TRBJ2-2	TRBV15	CATSIDTGELFF	TGTGCCACCAGTATCGACACCGGGGAGCTGTTTTTT
-	-	TRBJ2-3	TRBV5-1	CASSLAGAETDTQYF	TGCGCCAGCAGCTTGGCCGGGGCTGAGACAGATACGCAGTATTTT
few	TRBD2	TRBJ2-2	TRBV3-1	CASSLSGTPPGELFF	TGTGCCAGCAGCCTTAGCGGGACCCCACCCGGGGAGCTGTTTTTT
many	TRBD1	TRBJ2-7	TRBV27	CASSSTGGLYEQYF	TGTGCCAGCAGTTCCACAGGGGGCCTCTACGAGCAGTACTTC
-	TRBD1	TRBJ2-5	TRBV6-5	CASSLSLRTGWQETQYF	TGTGCCAGCAGTTTAAGCCTAAGGACAGGGTGGCAAGAGACCCAGTACTTC
many	-	TRBJ2-7	TRBV12-3/TRBV12-4	CASSSYSYEQYF	TGTGCCAGCAGTTCCTACTCCTACGAGCAGTACTTC
many	-	TRBJ2-1	TRBV30	CAWSRFSHNEQFF	TGTGCCTGGAGTCGCTTTTCTCACAATGAGCAGTTCTTC
many	-	TRBJ1-1	TRBV19	CASSIAPYQQGNTEAFF	TGTGCCAGTAGTATAGCACCCTACCAACAGGGGAACACTGAAGCTTTCTTT
many	TRBD1	TRBJ1-6	TRBV5-1	CASSSATGNSPLHF	TGCGCCAGCAGCTCGGCGACAGGGAATTCACCCCTCCACTTT
many	-	TRBJ2-7	TRBV13	CASSPRPGRSTYEQYF	TGTGCCAGCAGCCCCAGGCCAGGCAGATCCACCTACGAGCAGTACTTC
once	TRBD2	TRBJ2-3	TRBV24-1	CATSASGGPDTQYF	TGTGCCACCAGTGCCAGCGGGGGACCGGACACGCAGTATTTT
many	-	TRBJ1-1	TRBV5-4	CASSDGTANTEAFF	TGTGCCAGCAGCGACGGGACGGCCAACACTGAAGCTTTCTTT
few	-	TRBJ2-1	TRBV6-5	CASSYSTAGWKFF	TGTGCCAGCAGTTACTCGACCGCGGGATGGAAGTTCTTC
few	TRBD2	TRBJ2-7	TRBV7-2	CASSAQAGDPYEQYF	TGTGCCAGCAGCGCTCAAGCGGGAGACCCCTACGAGCAGTACTTC
-	-	TRBJ1-6	TRBV7-3	CASSIGQPDSPLHF	TGTGCCAGCAGCATCGGGCAGCCTGATTCACCCCTCCACTTT
-	-	TRBJ2-7	TRBV27	CASSLIRTASYEQYF	TGTGCCAGCAGTTTAATCCGGACAGCTTCCTACGAGCAGTACTTC
many	-	TRBJ1-1	TRBV7-3	CASRIMGARTEAFF	TGTGCCAGCAGGATAATGGGGGCGCGTACTGAAGCTTTCTTT
-	-	TRBJ1-1	TRBV19	CASIDPMNTEAFF	TGTGCCAGTATAGACCCGATGAACACTGAAGCTTTCTTT
few	TRBD1	TRBJ1-1	TRBV28	CASSLFKGTGSTEAFF	TGTGCCAGCAGTTTATTTAAGGGGACAGGGTCCACTGAAGCTTTCTTT
many	-	TRBJ1-2	TRBV7-2	CASSFPEDYGYTF	TGTGCCAGCAGCTTTCCGGAAGACTATGGCTACACCTTC
many	-	TRBJ2-3	TRBV11-3	CASSPLSGRKGADTQYF	TGTGCCAGCAGCCCCCTGAGCGGGCGGAAGGGAGCAGATACGCAGTATTTT
many	TRBD2	TRBJ2-7	TRBV10-3	CAISESGLAGGSSYEQYF	TGTGCCATCAGTGAGTCGGGACTAGCGGGAGGGAGCTCCTACGAGCAGTACTTC
once	TRBD1	TRBJ1-4	TRBV6-9	CASSSDRNEKLFF	TGTGCCAGCAGTTCGGACAGGAATGAAAAACTGTTTTTT
few	TRBD1	TRBJ1-4	TRBV5-1	CASSAPGTGVEKLFF	TGCGCCAGCAGCGCCCCGGGGACAGGGGTTGAAAAACTGTTTTTT
many	TRBD1	TRBJ1-4	TRBV12-3/TRBV12-4	CASSFVPGTGWREKLFF	TGTGCCAGCAGTTTTGTGCCCGGGACAGGGTGGAGGGAAAAACTGTTTTTT
many	-	TRBJ2-7	TRBV20-1	CSATSTGGSYEQYF	TGCAGTGCAACCAGTACAGGAGGCTCCTACGAGCAGTACTTC
many	TRBD2	TRBJ2-1	TRBV28	CASSLHSGMGIGQFF	TGTGCCAGCAGTTTACATAGCGGGATGGGCATAGGGCAGTTCTTC
many	TRBD1	TRBJ1-2	TRBV27	CASRRQGYGYTF	TGTGCCAGCAGGCGACAGGGGTATGGCTACACCTTC
few	-	TRBJ2-1	TRBV30	CAWSEVGTGKFF	TGTGCCTGGAGTGAGGTCGGGACGGGCAAGTTCTTC
many	-	TRBJ1-3	TRBV12-3/TRBV12-4	CASRLSQGSTGNTIYF	TGTGCCAGCAGGCTATCACAGGGTAGTACTGGAAACACCATATATTTT
-	-	TRBJ2-5	TRBV6-6	CASSYSRGQETQCF	TGTGCCAGCAGTTACTCGAGAGGCCAAGAGACCCAGTGCTTC
-	TRBD1	TRBJ1-2	TRBV6-1	CASIRGAGLNYGYTF	TGTGCCAGCATCAGGGGGGCGGGCCTTAACTATGGCTACACCTTC
many	TRBD2	TRBJ2-7	TRBV3-1	CASSQVKLAGGSSYEQYF	TGTGCCAGCAGCCAAGTGAAACTAGCGGGAGGAAGCTCCTACGAGCAGTACTTC
-	-	TRBJ2-1	TRBV28	CVSSLRGKSVF	TGTGTCAGCAGTTTAAGAGGGAAGAGTGTCTTC
-	-	TRBJ2-1	TRBV27	CASKIGPVNRNEQFF	TGTGCCAGCAAAATCGGACCAGTCAACCGGAATGAGCAGTTCTTC
many	TRBD1	TRBJ2-3	TRBV2	CASYPRDSLSRTQYF	TGTGCCAGTTATCCCCGGGACAGCCTCTCGAGAACGCAGTATTTT
-	TRBD2	TRBJ2-4	TRBV11-3	CASSLRLAKNIQCF	TGTGCCAGCAGCTTGAGACTAGCCAAAAACATTCAGTGCTTC
many	-	TRBJ1-4	TRBV9	CASSGQEEKLFF	TGTGCCAGCAGCGGTCAAGAGGAAAAACTGTTTTTT
many	-	TRBJ2-5	TRBV30	CAWSVEETQYF	TGTGCCTGGAGTGTCGAAGAGACCCAGTACTTC
many	-	TRBJ1-4	TRBV7-9	CASSLEGLTNEKLFF	TGTGCCAGCAGCTTAGAGGGGCTAACAAATGAAAAACTGTTTTTT
many	TRBD2	TRBJ2-5	TRBV6-1	CASRVLAGVETQYF	TGTGCCAGCAGGGTACTAGCGGGAGTGGAGACCCAGTACTTC
many	-	TRBJ2-7	TRBV7-2	CASANEQYF	TGTGCCAGCGCCAACGAGCAGTACTTC
many	TRBD2	TRBJ2-7	TRBV13	CASSTISGRLSYEQYF	TGTGCCAGCAGCACAATTAGCGGGAGGCTCTCCTACGAGCAGTACTTC
-	TRBD2	TRBJ2-7	TRBV24-1	CATSDSPSGRWTYEQYF	TGTGCCACCAGTGATTCGCCTAGCGGGAGGTGGACCTACGAGCAGTACTTC
many	TRBD2	TRBJ2-1	TRBV12-3/TRBV12-4	CASSSWATSGRGGDEQFF	TGTGCCAGCAGTTCTTGGGCCACTAGCGGGAGAGGGGGGGATGAGCAGTTCTTC
many	-	TRBJ1-3	TRBV28	CASTLDVGLSGNTIYF	TGTGCCAGCACCCTCGATGTGGGGCTCTCTGGAAACACCATATATTTT
many	-	TRBJ2-3	TRBV5-1	CASSLAAGALDTQYF	TGCGCCAGCAGCTTGGCGGCAGGGGCATTGGATACGCAGTATTTT
few	-	TRBJ1-5	TRBV29-1	CSASQLGGDQPQHF	TGCAGCGCGAGCCAACTAGGGGGGGATCAGCCCCAGCATTTT
many	TRBD2	TRBJ2-1	TRBV7-2	CASSRPGLAGAGEQFF	TGTGCCAGCAGCCGCCCGGGACTAGCGGGAGCGGGTGAGCAGTTCTTC
-	-	TRBJ2-3	TRBV27	CASTLGTSGTDTQYF	TGTGCCAGCACCCTGGGGACGTCTGGCACAGATACGCAGTATTTT
many	-	TRBJ1-5	TRBV7-2	CASSRKANQPQHF	TGTGCCAGCAGCCGGAAAGCGAATCAGCCCCAGCATTTT
-	-	TRBJ2-1	TRBV24-1	CATSEPRENNPHEQFF	TGTGCCACCAGTGAGCCACGGGAGAATAATCCGCATGAGCAGTTCTTC